This TCR beta chain emerged from a study of CD8 T cells in Susac syndrome. Study-wide points: A relatively small number of individuals underwent TCR sequencing and HLA analysis.

Random hexamers served to reverse transcribe about 0.5 to 1 ug RNA. Amplification of TCR beta CDR3 by immunoSEQ multiplex PCR spanned 54 Vbeta and 13 Jbeta. MiXCR, run by TCRdb on the immunoSEQ multiplex PCR reads, gives a single entry per CDR3 protein. The table has 100,000 to 150,000 distinct CDR3 sequences, 65% to 90% seen once. Trimming left V 1 base short and J 8 bases short, with 11 bases between. Germline values: CDR1 SGHDN, CDR2 FVKESK. This CDR3 has 13 residues. In regard to this clonotype: What it binds is not known.

The receptor's source is a human donor with multiple sclerosis. The chain carries TRBV14 and TRBJ1-1, with unresolved D. Sequenced: CD8+ T cells from PBMCs. The CDR3 DNA reads TGTGCCAGCAGCCAAGGTAACGGGTTGGAAGCTTTCTTT. Encoded protein: CASSQGNGLEAFF.